Given below is one T cell receptor (beta chain) in context. Antigen specificity is unknown. The data belong to a study of cytomegalovirus exposure and HLA in healthy donors. Study-level points and caveats: Overall, roughly 150 TCR beta chains were annotated as cytomegalovirus-associated.

Healthy bone marrow donors formed the donor group. Recording of this donor's CMV serostatus was not done. Germline V gene data show CDR1 as SGHKS and CDR2 as YYEKEE (reference sequence). The CDR3 sequence is 15 residues long. The V end was cut by 3 bases, the J end by 3 bases, with 15 bases between. A multiplex PCR was run with 60 Vbeta primers and 13 Jbeta primers. Original processing notes: In a later analysis, about 9.9 million of 75 million to 90 million unique beta chains occurred in at least two donors. Profiling relied on immunoSEQ multiplex PCR, and the TCRdb table lists in-frame clones only, not all of them. V and J calls and clone size are given by that table; D and trimming were obtained from the DNA. The sample yields roughly 130,000 clones, 55% to 75% seen once.

The sample comprised PBMCs. This chain links TRBV5-5 with TRBJ2-5, with TRBD1 as a possible D gene (5 bases). This sequence originates from a human donor in good health. CDR3 residues: CASSSTPQTEETQYF. The DNA for the CDR3 is TGTGCCAGCAGCTCCACCCCACAGACAGAAGAGACCCAGTACTTC. The full variable domain, rest sourced from reference TRBV5-5 and TRBJ2-5, is DAGVTQSPTHLIKTRGQQVTLRCSPISGHKSVSWYQQVLGQGPQFIFQYYEKEERGRGNFPDRFSARQFPNYSSELNVNALLLGDSALYLCASSSTPQTEETQYFGPGTRLLVL.